These T cell receptor beta chains were read from a single sample in a study of blood T cell repertoires in COVID-19. The assay was immunoSEQ multiplex PCR, and TCRdb's table has in-frame clones only and misses some. The sample yields tens of thousands of clones, about 83% seen once. The source material was peripheral blood. Receptors were obtained from a human donor in a cohort sampled during active COVID-19. Both conserved end residues are trimmed from each CDR3.

j_call	v_call	cdr3_aa
TRBJ2-3	TRBV6-5	ASSFGRSGGTDTQY
TRBJ2-1	TRBV11-2	ASSLTIFTPYNEQF
TRBJ2-3	TRBV7-9	ASSSLRLGPDTQY
TRBJ1-4	TRBV11-2	ASSTTTGLKEKLF
TRBJ1-6	TRBV5-1	ASSLDGQGQESNSPLH
TRBJ2-5	TRBV4-1	ASSHVAGGARQETQY
TRBJ2-3	TRBV7-9	ASSLDSGGSDTQY
TRBJ2-1	TRBV4-2	ASSQLIGTTHNEQF
TRBJ1-1	TRBV3-1/TRBV3-2	ASSLEMAVNNRNTEAF
TRBJ1-3	TRBV5-4	ASSGGTGGTGNTIY
TRBJ2-4	TRBV30	ACSRSSSYFIQY
TRBJ2-7	TRBV18	ASSLAGAYEQY
TRBJ1-6	TRBV30	AWSNSLNSPLH
TRBJ2-7	TRBV19	ASSIPGLGEQY
TRBJ1-6	TRBV6-5	ASRLTGENSPLH
TRBJ2-1	TRBV5-1	ASSFSTGTGYNEQF
TRBJ1-2	TRBV12-5	ASGSTGTYGYT
TRBJ1-5	TRBV28	ASSLVADNQPQH
TRBJ2-2	TRBV19	ASSVSGLVTGELF
TRBJ2-7	TRBV5-1	ATNLVRGSYEQY
TRBJ1-2	TRBV6-1	ASSEFSAGGYYGYT
TRBJ1-1	TRBV18	ASSPNRGRETEAF
TRBJ1-1	TRBV18	ASSPWPYTEAF
TRBJ1-5	TRBV6-5	ASSPGEDQPQH
TRBJ1-1	TRBV2	ASAGQGDTEAF
TRBJ2-7	TRBV6-6	ASSLQYEQY
TRBJ2-2	TRBV5-6	ASSPVGGGELF
TRBJ1-2	TRBV7-9	ASSTADESHGYT
TRBJ2-3	TRBV6-5	ASSYSREMATQY
TRBJ2-2	TRBV4-2	ASSQVISTGELF
TRBJ1-5	TRBV4-1	ASSQGTGERAQH
TRBJ2-3	TRBV27	ASRTGNTDTQY
TRBJ2-7	TRBV5-6	ASSFPGWTYEQY
TRBJ1-4	TRBV27	AISGTGAKENEKLF
TRBJ2-7	TRBV18	ASSPKEGNYEQY
TRBJ2-3	TRBV7-6	ASSLTQGGLSTDTQY
TRBJ2-7	TRBV6-6	ASRDLYEQY
TRBJ2-2	TRBV7-7	ATTRGGSNTGELF
TRBJ2-7	TRBV19	ASSARAPGGGEQY
TRBJ1-2	TRBV10-3	AISESGGRGYT
TRBJ2-1	TRBV5-6	ASSYGTASYNEQF
TRBJ2-2	TRBV5-1	ASSAVTPGTGELF
TRBJ2-1	TRBV30	AWSSQGGAYNEQF
TRBJ2-1	TRBV2	ASSVQRGGYNEQF
TRBJ1-4	TRBV19	ATSRGLELF
TRBJ2-5	TRBV19	ASSIAGSGGTGETQY
TRBJ2-5	TRBV5-1	ASSWTGRGETQY
TRBJ1-4	TRBV7-6	ASSPEPGSGELF
TRBJ2-1	TRBV5-8	ATRWLAGGREQF
TRBJ2-1	TRBV27	ASSRKASGGLNEQF
TRBJ1-6	TRBV12-3/TRBV12-4	ASSFVADSPLH
TRBJ2-3	TRBV20-1	SASRGGSTDTQY
TRBJ2-5	TRBV7-9	ASSLYGTNQETQY